One and the same sample provided the 29 T cell receptor beta chains below, sequenced in a study of blood T cell repertoires in COVID-19. The protocol was immunoSEQ multiplex PCR, while the TCRdb copy is restricted to in-frame clones and leaves out a portion. The top ten clones hold around 4.8% of a sample with 150,000 to 200,000 clones, approximately 90% of them seen once. Sequencing used peripheral blood. The receptors come from a human donor in a cohort sampled during active COVID-19.

This clone has more than one count but fewer than ten. The sample holds other DNA sequences that translate to the same CDR3. This chain uses TRBV7-2 with TRBJ1-3, with 8 bases aligning to TRBD1. The CDR3 covers 15 residues. Germline values: CDR1 SGHTA, CDR2 FQGNSA. V lost 3 bases, J lost 7 bases, and 8 bases stayed unmatched. This CDR3 is CASSFGQGSGNTIYF. In DNA form, the CDR3 reads TGTGCCAGCAGCTTTGGACAGGGTTCCGGTAACACCATATATTTT. The complete variable domain, with remaining parts taken from reference TRBV7-2 and TRBJ1-3, reads GAGVSQSPSNKVTEKGKDVELRCDPISGHTALYWYRQSLGQGLEFLIYFQGNSAPDKSGLPSDRFSAERTGGSVSTLTIQRTQQEDSAVYLCASSFGQGSGNTIYFGEGSWLTVV.

V usage is TRBV27 and J usage is TRBJ2-7; D is unresolved. Germline V CDR1 and CDR2: MNHEY, SMNVEV (reference sequence). The CDR3 spans 11 residues. V lost 10 bases and J lost 12, with 19 bases in between. CDR3 loop: CATPSPRVGYF. CDR3 sequence (DNA): TGTGCCACTCCATCCCCCCGGGTAGGGTACTTC.

The chain carries TRBV11-2 and TRBJ1-1, with unresolved D. The CDR3 totals 12 residues. Germline CDR1 SGHAT, CDR2 FQNNGV. V was trimmed by 7 bases and J by 6 bases, leaving 12 bases between them. The CDR3 sequence: CASNHPPAEAFF. The CDR3 nucleotides are TGTGCCAGCAACCACCCCCCGGCTGAAGCTTTCTTT.

This clone was counted once. The chain couples TRBV2 to TRBJ1-6, with no clear D. Trimming pared 9 bases from V and 0 bases from J, leaving 6 bases between. The CDR3 is 13 residues long. Germline V gene data show CDR1 as SNHLY and CDR2 as FYNNEI. The CDR3 reads CASHNSYNSPLHF. DNA for the CDR3: TGTGCCAGTCACAACTCCTATAATTCACCCCTCCACTTT.

This chain uses TRBV11-2 with TRBJ2-7; TRBD1 matches 8 bases. The J segment lost 9 bases and the V segment lost 5 bases, leaving 6 bases of the junction unmatched. The CDR3 spans 12 residues. Germline V gene lookup returns CDR1 SGHAT and CDR2 FQNNGV. DNA of the CDR3: TGTGCCAGCAGCCTTGGGACAGGAGGGCAGTACTTC. It yields the protein CASSLGTGGQYF.

This clone was counted a few times. The chain links TRBV6-6 to TRBJ2-7; no clear D gene. The CDR3 spans 13 residues. Germline values: CDR1 MNHNY, CDR2 SVGAGI (reference sequence). V lost 7 bases and J 2 bases, leaving 12 bases between the germline ends. In DNA form, the CDR3 reads TGTGCCAGCACAACCGGGTCGACCTACGAGCAGTACTTC. Translated: CASTTGSTYEQYF.

The chain is built from TRBV6-2 or TRBV6-3 and TRBJ2-5, with 8 bases identical to TRBD1. Germline V gene sequence: CDR1 MNHEY, CDR2 SVGEGT. The CDR3 sequence is 19 residues long. V lost 0 bases and J lost 4; bases outside the gene matches: 16. The CDR3 DNA reads as TGTGCCAGCAGTTACTCGAAGACGGGGAGACAGGGGCTACGAGAGACCCAGTACTTC. This codes for CASSYSKTGRQGLRETQYF.

CDR3 residues: CASSQNGMYNEQFF. The CDR3 DNA is TGTGCCAGCAGCCAAAACGGGATGTACAATGAGCAGTTCTTC. V is TRBV5-5 and J is TRBJ2-1; D possibly corresponds to TRBD2 (5 bases). V was pared by 4 bases and J by 4 bases, with 12 bases between. The CDR3 totals 14 residues. CDR1 is SGHKS, CDR2 YYEKEE, per germline (reference sequence).

The chain combines TRBV3-1 (or the pseudogene TRBV3-2) with TRBJ2-7; 10 nucleotides match TRBD1. The CDR3 covers 16 residues. Unmatched junction bases numbered 9, after V lost 1 base and J lost 6 bases. The germline CDR1 and CDR2 sequences are LGHDT and YNNKEL (reference sequence). The CDR3 region is CASSQVGRQGAGEQYF. CDR3 nucleotide sequence: TGTGCCAGCAGCCAAGTGGGGAGACAGGGGGCCGGCGAGCAGTACTTC.

The V and J genes are TRBV24-1 and TRBJ2-3, with a tentative D call TRBD2 (7 bases). Trimming cost V 7 bases and J 6 bases, with 13 bases left between them. The CDR3 spans 13 residues. Germline V lookup: CDR1 KGHDR, CDR2 SFDVKD. The CDR3 DNA reads TGTGCCACCAGCTTAGGGGGGGCGGATACGCAGTATTTT. This translates into CATSLGGADTQYF.

Only one count was recorded for this clone. In the same sample, other DNA sequences code for this CDR3. The chain has TRBV7-8 and TRBJ1-5, with D possibly being TRBD1 (5 bases). Germline V gene sequence: CDR1 SGHVS, CDR2 FQNEAQ. This CDR3 comprises 14 residues. Trimming stripped 5 bases from V and 4 bases from J, with 12 bases between. CDR3 protein: CASSPGQGNQPQHF. CDR3 DNA sequence: TGTGCCAGCAGCCCAGGTCAGGGAAATCAGCCCCAGCATTTT. Drawing the rest from reference TRBV7-8 and TRBJ1-5, the complete variable domain is GAGVSQSPRYKVAKRGQDVALRCDPISGHVSLFWYQQALGQGPEFLTYFQNEAQLDKSGLPSDRFFAERPEGSVSTLKIQRTQQEDSAVYLCASSPGQGNQPQHFGDGTRLSIL.

V and J are TRBV11-1 and TRBJ2-7; the match to TRBD2 covers 10 bases. Germline loops: CDR1 SGHAT, CDR2 FQDESV (reference sequence). The CDR3 runs to 14 residues. V lost 5 bases, J lost 4 bases, and 5 bases stayed unmatched. CDR3 sequence (DNA): TGTGCCAGCAGCGTCCAAGCGGGAGGGTACGAGCAGTACTTC. It specifies CASSVQAGGYEQYF.

The gene calls are TRBV7-2 and TRBJ2-2; 10 positions agree with TRBD1. Germline V CDR1 and CDR2: SGHTA, FQGNSA. V shed 3 bases and J 7 bases; nucleotides not matched to a gene: 5. The CDR3 has 15 residues. The CDR3 region is CASSFTGQGHGELFF. In DNA, the CDR3 is TGTGCCAGCAGCTTTACGGGACAGGGGCACGGGGAGCTGTTTTTT.

This clone was recorded once. The gene calls are TRBV2 and TRBJ2-7; D is ambiguous. Germline CDR1 SNHLY, CDR2 FYNNEI. The CDR3 is made up of 14 amino acids. Between the trimmed V and J ends, which lost 2 bases and 1 base, there was a span of 9 bases. The CDR3 nucleotides are TGTGCCAGCAGTGAAATGGCACAGTCCTACGAGCAGTACTTC. Its translation is CASSEMAQSYEQYF.

The gene calls are TRBV28 and TRBJ1-2; a possible D gene is TRBD1 (6 bases). Deletions cut 8 bases from V and 6 bases from J, with 22 bases between. The CDR3 length is 15 residues. Germline V lookup: CDR1 MDHEN, CDR2 SYDVKM. The CDR3 reads CASAFNIGTSDGYTF. The CDR3 DNA reads as TGTGCCAGCGCCTTCAATATAGGGACATCCGATGGCTACACCTTC.

V gene TRBV5-1 combines with J gene TRBJ2-1, with TRBD1 matching over 10 bases. J gave up 5 bases and V 3 bases, and 2 bases lay outside the gene matches. Germline V gene sequence: CDR1 SGHRS, CDR2 YFSETQ. The CDR3 sequence is 14 residues long. The CDR3 loop reads CASSWTGGDNEQFF. The CDR3 region has the DNA TGCGCCAGCAGCTGGACAGGGGGGGACAATGAGCAGTTCTTC.

The chain employs TRBV10-2 and TRBJ2-7; D gene ambiguous. The germline V gene encodes CDR1 WSHSY and CDR2 SAAADI. This CDR3 is 13 amino acids long. The ends were cut back, 1 base at V and 4 bases at J, with 8 bases in the middle. CDR3 residues: CASSELAPYEQYF. The CDR3 bases are TGCGCCAGCAGTGAGTTGGCCCCATACGAGCAGTACTTC.

The rearrangement joins TRBV2 to TRBJ1-2, with 12 bases aligning to TRBD1. The CDR3 totals 15 residues. Germline CDR1 SNHLY, CDR2 FYNNEI. The junction had 9 bases not matched to a gene; V was cut back by 6 bases and J by 7 bases. CDR3 region: CASRSGTGGAGGYTF. The CDR3 DNA follows: TGTGCCAGCAGGTCCGGGACAGGGGGCGCGGGTGGCTACACCTTC.

A single count supports this clone. The junction shows a germline mismatch at one end, possibly a read error. The rearrangement links TRBV10-3 to TRBJ2-1, with D possibly matching TRBD2 (6 bases). The germline gives CDR1 ENHRY, CDR2 SYGVKD. This CDR3 contains 18 residues. CDR3 sequence (DNA): TGTGCCACCAGTGAGCCATTAATTAGCGGAAGCTCCTACAATGAGCAGTTCTTC. Amino acids: CATSEPLISGSSYNEQFF.

The rearrangement links TRBV4-2 to TRBJ2-6; maybe TRBD2 (5 bases). The germline V gene has CDR1 LGHNA and CDR2 YNFKEQ. The CDR3 spans 16 residues. V was trimmed by 3 bases and J by 4 bases, leaving 13 bases between them. The chain's CDR3 is CASSQEVLSGANVLTF. The CDR3, as DNA: TGTGCCAGCAGCCAGGAGGTTTTGTCAGGGGCCAACGTCCTGACTTTC.

The V gene is TRBV7-9, the J gene TRBJ1-1; D is unresolved. Germline loops: CDR1 SEHNR, CDR2 FQNEAQ (reference sequence). Deletions cut 7 bases from V and 5 bases from J, with 20 bases between. There are 15 residues in the CDR3. The DNA of the CDR3 is TGTGCCAGCATCCCGTCCGCCCCGAGGAGAACTGAAGCTTTCTTT. Encoded protein: CASIPSAPRRTEAFF.

This chain connects TRBV28 to TRBJ2-5; 14 positions agree with TRBD2. V lost 4 bases and J lost 5; bases outside the gene matches: 6. This CDR3 region has 16 residues. Germline V gives CDR1 MDHEN, CDR2 SYDVKM. CDR3: CASSSPGLAGVETQYF. Here the CDR3 DNA reads TGTGCCAGCAGTTCGCCGGGACTAGCGGGAGTCGAGACCCAGTACTTC.

The V gene is TRBV19, the J gene TRBJ1-5; TRBD1 might be the D (5 bases). The CDR3 loop spans 14 amino acids. Germline CDR1 reads LNHDA; CDR2 reads SQIVND (reference sequence). V was pared by 3 bases and J by 10 bases, with 16 bases between. In nucleotides, the CDR3 is TGTGCCAGTAGTATTCCCGGAGCGGGGCCTCCCCAGCATTTT. This gives the protein CASSIPGAGPPQHF. The whole variable domain, filled in from reference TRBV19 and TRBJ1-5, reads DGGITQSPKYLFRKEGQNVTLSCEQNLNHDAMYWYRQDPGQGLRLIYYSQIVNDFQKGDIAEGYSVSREKKESFPLTVTSAQKNPTAFYLCASSIPGAGPPQHFGDGTRLSIL.

The CDR3 sequence is CASAPGSGELFF. CDR3 DNA: TGTGCCAGCGCCCCAGGGTCCGGGGAGCTGTTTTTT. The rearrangement uses TRBV11-3 and TRBJ2-2; maybe TRBD1 (5 bases). Trimming removed 8 bases at V and 6 bases at J, with 10 bases between. CDR3 length: 12 amino acids. Germline V gene lookup returns CDR1 SGHNT and CDR2 YENEEA.

The rearrangement joins TRBV18 to TRBJ2-7; D might be TRBD1 (5 bases). Per germline, CDR1 KGHSH and CDR2 LQKENI. V was pared by 3 bases and J by 4 bases, with 10 bases between. CDR3 length: 13 residues. In DNA form, the CDR3 reads TGTGCCAGCTCACCCAGGGATTCTTACGAGCAGTACTTC. Its protein is CASSPRDSYEQYF.

The chain couples TRBV4-1 to TRBJ2-6, with a tentative D call TRBD2 (6 bases). This CDR3 region has 17 residues. V was trimmed by 4 bases and J by 2 bases, leaving 15 bases between them. Per germline, CDR1 MGHRA and CDR2 YSYEKL. For the CDR3, the DNA is TGCGCCAGCAGCCTCCAACTCGGGGGTCCTGGGGCCAACGTCCTGACTTTC. As protein: CASSLQLGGPGANVLTF.

This chain connects TRBV24-1 to TRBJ1-5; 10 bases agree with TRBD1. Germline-derived CDR1 and CDR2 are KGHDR and SFDVKD. The CDR3 length is 18 residues. The V segment lost 3 bases and the J segment 1 base; nucleotides outside the gene matches: 8. CDR3 loop: CATSDVWDRGLSNQPQHF. In DNA, the CDR3 is TGTGCCACCAGTGATGTCTGGGACAGGGGACTAAGCAATCAGCCCCAGCATTTT.

This clone was recorded a few times. The rearrangement uses TRBV5-4 and TRBJ2-7; D possibly corresponds to TRBD2 (5 bases). The germline V gene encodes CDR1 SGHNT and CDR2 YYREEE (reference sequence). CDR3 length: 14 amino acids. The V end was cut by 4 bases, the J end by 2 bases, with 13 bases between. The CDR3 reads CASSRGQDPYEQYF. CDR3 in DNA: TGTGCCAGCAGCCGCGGGCAGGACCCCTACGAGCAGTACTTC.

The rearrangement joins TRBV19 to TRBJ1-2; 8 positions match TRBD1. Per the germline V gene, CDR1 is LNHDA and CDR2 is SQIVND (reference sequence). Trimming took 10 bases from V and 2 from J; bases not matched to a gene: 6. The CDR3 loop spans 13 amino acids. The CDR3 nucleotides are TGTGCCACCGGACAGGGATGGAACTATGGCTACACCTTC. Translating it yields CATGQGWNYGYTF.